Only a few counts were recorded for the clone carrying this T cell receptor beta chain. What it binds is unknown. This specimen belongs to a study of CD8+CD57+ T cells in acquired aplastic anemia. General study findings and limits: Patients and controls turned out to have 25 to 35 CD8+ CDR3 sequences in common.

By flow cytometry, patients selected for sequencing had shown an expansion of CD8+CD57+ cells. TCR beta VDJ and CDR3 profiling used genomic DNA as template. MiXCR was run by TCRdb on the reads, yielding one entry per CDR3 protein. The sample includes 450,000 to 600,000 distinct CDR3 sequences, roughly a third of them seen just once. Germline values: CDR1 MNHNS, CDR2 SASEGT. V lost 7 bases and J 3 bases, leaving 6 bases between the germline ends. The CDR3 is 11 residues long. The sequence derives from a human donor with aplastic anemia. Source material: sorted CD4+, CD8+, or CD8+CD57+ T cells (not recorded which) from PBMCs. This rearrangement joins TRBV6-1 to TRBJ1-1; D may be TRBD1 (5 bases). CDR3 sequence (DNA): TGTGCCAGCACGGGGGACACTGAAGCTTTCTTT. This encodes CASTGDTEAFF.